This T cell receptor (beta chain) originates from a study of blood T cell repertoires in COVID-19. About the research overall: T cells, B-cell-depleted T cells, or PBMCs supplied cDNA or gDNA.

The method was immunoSEQ multiplex PCR; TCRdb's version includes in-frame clones alone and lacks a portion of them. The table lists roughly 340,000 clones, about nine tenths of them singletons. The V gene end was trimmed by 7 bases and the J gene end by 3 bases; junction bases not matched to a gene: 6. The CDR3 runs to 14 residues. Germline assignment: CDR1 KGHDR and CDR2 SFDVKD. The rearrangement links TRBV24-1 to TRBJ2-3, with 7 bases lining up with TRBD2. The source of this sequence is a woman aged 50 to 60 with COVID-19, enrolled during active disease. Sequenced: peripheral blood. The CDR3: CATSAAGATDTQYF. CDR3 nucleotide sequence: TGTGCCACCAGCGCTGCGGGAGCAACAGATACGCAGTATTTT.